The clone carrying this T cell receptor beta chain has a count of ten or more. Hyperthyroidism was new, under 2 months, in patients aged 18 to 65. V lost 3 bases, J lost 1 base, and 10 bases lay in between. This CDR3 is 14 amino acids long. Germline loops: CDR1 SGHRS, CDR2 YFSETQ. TCR beta CDR3 amplification used RNA transcripts. The authors performed first-round RT-PCR with HTBI primers and then a second-round multiplex PCR. TCRdb used MiXCR to reprocess the multiplex PCR reads, holding one entry per CDR3 protein. The data show 400,000 to 450,000 distinct CDR3 sequences, 20% to 25% seen once. This record comes from a study of Graves' ophthalmopathy and Graves' hyperthyroidism.

The sequencing sample was made of peripheral blood. The clonotype comes from a woman between 18 and 29 years old with stable Graves' hyperthyroidism. This chain connects TRBV5-1 to TRBJ2-5, with a weak D call TRBD1 (5 bases). The CDR3 region has the DNA TGCGCCAGCAGCTCCGGACAAGGCCAAGAGACCCAGTACTTC. It encodes CASSSGQGQETQYF.